The clone carrying this TCR beta chain was picked up many times. This sample was included in a study of HIV-infected patients and healthy controls. The CDR3 covers 15 residues. J was trimmed by 5 bases and V by 5 bases; bases with no gene match: 6. Using its own MiXCR run on the 5' RACE reads, TCRdb lists one record per CDR3 protein. Seen here are under 20,000 distinct CDR3 sequences, 15% to 20% observed once, and the top ten hold approximately 25%. This rearrangement joins TRBV12-3 or TRBV12-4 to TRBJ2-2; the match to TRBD1 covers 9 bases. Specimen: CD8+ T cells from blood. This receptor was taken from a human donor in good health. The CDR3 loop is CASSTTDRGTGELFF. CDR3 coding DNA: TGTGCCAGCAGTACTACGGACAGGGGAACCGGGGAGCTGTTTTTT.